A single sample gave rise to the 18 T cell receptor beta chains below, sequenced in a study of chemoradiotherapy in HPV16-positive cancers. The protocol was immunoSEQ multiplex PCR, while the TCRdb copy is restricted to in-frame clones and leaves out a portion. Of roughly 1,200 clones in the sample, roughly 80% were seen once. Material: tumor tissue, obtained from a patient who underwent chemoradiotherapy. The source is a human donor with HPV-associated anogenital cancer.

The rearrangement joins TRBV5-1 to TRBJ2-2; D not resolved. The CDR3 spans 15 residues. Per the germline V gene, CDR1 is SGHRS and CDR2 is YFSETQ. Trimming cost V 1 base and J 2 bases, with 9 bases left between them. For the CDR3, the DNA is TGCGCCAGCAGCTTGATGGGTGACAACACCGGGGAGCTGTTTTTT. It codes for CASSLMGDNTGELFF.

This chain uses TRBV5-1 with TRBJ1-1; no definite D call. V dropped 4 bases and J dropped 4 bases, with 20 bases sitting between them. CDR3 size: 16 residues. Germline CDR1 SGHRS, CDR2 YFSETQ. The CDR3 bases are TGCGCCAGCAGCCCCATTATTCGAGGGTACGGCACTGAAGCTTTCTTT. Its translation is CASSPIIRGYGTEAFF. The full variable domain, completed using reference TRBV5-1 and TRBJ1-1, is KAGVTQTPRYLIKTRGQQVTLSCSPISGHRSVSWYQQTPGQGLQFLFEYFSETQRNKGNFPGRFSGRQFSNSRSEMNVSTLELGDSALYLCASSPIIRGYGTEAFFGQGTRLTVV.

The chain joins TRBV7-7 to TRBJ2-7; TRBD1 matches 11 bases. Germline CDR1 reads SSHAT; CDR2 reads FNYEAQ (reference sequence). The V gene end was trimmed by 4 bases and the J gene end by 6 bases; junction bases not matched to a gene: 2. The CDR3 totals 13 residues. CDR3 sequence (DNA): TGTGCCAGCAGCTCGGGACAGGGGGGCGAGCAGTACTTC. Protein product: CASSSGQGGEQYF.

This chain uses TRBV5-1 with TRBJ2-5, with 8 bases lining up with TRBD2. Trimming cost V 2 bases and J 4 bases; bases outside gene matches: 7. This CDR3 has 15 amino acids. The germline V gene encodes CDR1 SGHRS and CDR2 YFSETQ. The CDR3 region has the DNA TGCGCCAGCAGCTTAGCGGGGGCCTTCCGAGAGACCCAGTACTTC. The encoded protein is CASSLAGAFRETQYF.

The chain joins TRBV5-1 to TRBJ2-5, with TRBD2 identical over 12 bases. CDR1 is SGHRS, CDR2 YFSETQ, per germline. This CDR3 spans 16 amino acids. J was trimmed by 2 bases and V by 4 bases; bases with no gene match: 6. The CDR3 reads CASSPGLAGTQETQYF. The CDR3 region has the DNA TGCGCCAGCAGCCCCGGACTAGCGGGGACGCAAGAGACCCAGTACTTC.

The V call is TRBV30, the J call TRBJ2-2; TRBD2 is a possible D gene (5 bases). The ends were cut back, 0 bases at V and 5 bases at J, with 13 bases in the middle. The CDR3 has 15 amino acids. The germline V gene has CDR1 GTSNPN and CDR2 SVGIG (reference sequence). The CDR3 region has the DNA TGTGCCTGGAGTGTAGGCGGGTCGGAGACCGGGGAGCTGTTTTTT. Translated, it gives CAWSVGGSETGELFF. Based on the CDR3 plus reference TRBV30 and TRBJ2-2, the full variable domain is SQTIHQWPATLVQPVGSPLSLECTVEGTSNPNLYWYRQAAGRGLQLLFYSVGIGQISSEVPQNLSASRPQDRQFILSSKKLLLSDSGFYLCAWSVGGSETGELFFGEGSRLTVL.

V gene TRBV5-5 combines with J gene TRBJ2-6; 8 nucleotides align to TRBD1. J gave up 0 bases and V 4 bases, and 12 bases lay outside the gene matches. From germline, CDR1 is SGHKS and CDR2 YYEKEE (reference sequence). This CDR3 comprises 19 residues. CDR3 sequence: CASSTGQAPGYSGANVLTF. The CDR3, as DNA: TGTGCCAGCAGCACGGGACAGGCCCCGGGGTACTCTGGGGCCAACGTCCTGACTTTC.

The chain has TRBV10-3 and TRBJ2-3; weak D call: TRBD1 (6 bases). The CDR3 consists of 14 residues. Deletions cut 7 bases from V and 0 bases from J, with 11 bases between. Germline V CDR1 and CDR2: ENHRY, SYGVKD. For the CDR3, the DNA is TGTGCCATCACCGGAACAGGGAGCACAGATACGCAGTATTTT. Translated: CAITGTGSTDTQYF.

The V gene is TRBV7-9, the J gene TRBJ2-1; 11 bases match TRBD2. Trimming cost V 6 bases and J 6 bases; bases outside gene matches: 7. The CDR3 totals 15 residues. Germline-derived CDR1 and CDR2 are SEHNR and FQNEAQ (reference sequence). The CDR3 protein is CASRTTSGVPNEQFF. In nucleotides, the CDR3 is TGTGCCAGCAGGACGACTAGCGGGGTTCCCAATGAGCAGTTCTTC.

V and J are TRBV6-6 and TRBJ1-4; the D gene is possibly TRBD1 (5 bases). V lost 7 bases to trimming and J lost 8 bases, with 20 bases between them. This CDR3 is 15 amino acids long. CDR1 is MNHNY, CDR2 SVGAGI, per germline (reference sequence). The CDR3 sequence is CASISRGIEAEKLFF. CDR3 coding DNA: TGTGCCAGCATCTCAAGGGGTATTGAGGCCGAAAAACTGTTTTTT.

About this clone: The junction and the germline gene differ at one end; a read error may be behind it. The chain has TRBV30 and TRBJ2-4; 7 bases fit TRBD1. Germline V gene lookup returns CDR1 GTSNPN and CDR2 SVGIG (reference sequence). The CDR3 covers 12 residues. The CDR3 spells CASQKDRDGLTF. The CDR3 DNA follows: TGTGCCTCACAAAAAGACAGGGACGGCCTGACCTTC.

Note on this clone: At one of its ends the junction is not consistent with the germline gene, which may arise from a read error. The V gene is TRBV6-5, the J gene TRBJ1-2; 9 bases fit TRBD1. The V gene's germline CDR1 is MNHEY and CDR2 SVGAGI. The CDR3 has 15 amino acids. The CDR3 loop reads CAGSQANTGGWGYTF. In DNA form, the CDR3 reads TGTGCCGGCAGTCAGGCAAATACAGGGGGCTGGGGCTACACCTTC.

J is TRBJ2-1 and V is TRBV7-8; D gene uncertain. The CDR3 runs to 14 residues. CDR1 is SGHVS and CDR2 is FQNEAQ in the germline V gene. V lost 1 base, J lost 0 bases, and 4 bases lay in between. In nucleotides, the CDR3 is TGTGCCAGCAGCTTAGAGAGCTCCTACAATGAGCAGTTCTTC. This gives the protein CASSLESSYNEQFF.

V gene TRBV5-1 combines with J gene TRBJ2-3, with 14 bases that match TRBD2. Trimming at V came to 0 bases and at J to 5 bases, leaving 14 bases not matched to a gene. Germline V gene lookup returns CDR1 SGHRS and CDR2 YFSETQ. There are 20 residues in the CDR3. DNA for the CDR3: TGCGCCAGCAGCTTGGCCTTCAGCAGGGGGGGGACTAGCGGGAGAGATACGCAGTATTTT. As protein: CASSLAFSRGGTSGRDTQYF.

The rearrangement uses TRBV6-1 and TRBJ1-4; perhaps TRBD1 as D (5 bases). The CDR3 consists of 14 residues. In germline, CDR1 is MNHNS, CDR2 SASEGT. V lost 4 bases and J lost 5, with 11 bases in between. CDR3 sequence: CASSGPGGNEKLFF. For the CDR3, the DNA is TGTGCCAGCAGTGGCCCCGGGGGGAATGAAAAACTGTTTTTT.

This clone has a single count. J is TRBJ2-1 and V is TRBV29-1; 7 positions match TRBD2. This CDR3 has 15 residues. V shed 4 bases, J shed 3 bases, and the junction held 9 bases outside the gene matches. Germline values: CDR1 SQVTM, CDR2 ANQGSEA. Here the CDR3 reads CSVVGDYPYYNEQFF. CDR3 nucleotides: TGCAGCGTTGTTGGGGACTATCCCTACTACAATGAGCAGTTCTTC.

The J gene is TRBJ2-7, the V gene TRBV7-9; TRBD1 matches 8 bases. V shed 3 bases, J shed 4 bases, and the junction held 5 bases outside the gene matches. Germline lookup yields CDR1 SEHNR and CDR2 FQNEAQ (reference sequence). The CDR3 covers 14 residues. In nucleotides, the CDR3 is TGTGCCAGCAGCTTCGGACAGGGACGGTACGAGCAGTACTTC. The encoded protein is CASSFGQGRYEQYF.

This chain uses TRBV5-5 with TRBJ1-1; D gene uncertain. V lost 6 bases to trimming and J lost 2 bases, with 14 bases between them. The germline CDR1 and CDR2 sequences are SGHKS and YYEKEE (reference sequence). The CDR3 totals 14 residues. The DNA for the CDR3 is TGTGCCAGCACCTCCCCAACTGCCAACACTGAAGCTTTCTTT. It is translated as CASTSPTANTEAFF. The whole variable domain, remainder taken from reference TRBV5-5 and TRBJ1-1, is DAGVTQSPTHLIKTRGQQVTLRCSPISGHKSVSWYQQVLGQGPQFIFQYYEKEERGRGNFPDRFSARQFPNYSSELNVNALLLGDSALYLCASTSPTANTEAFFGQGTRLTVV.